This TCR beta chain was recorded in a study of T cell changes during pregnancy in multiple sclerosis. The CDR3 has 17 residues. Germline CDR1 reads LNHDA; CDR2 reads SQIVND (reference sequence). V dropped 4 bases and J dropped 2; count of bases not matched to a gene: 6. Produced via immunoSEQ multiplex PCR; TCRdb's table is partial and in-frame only. The sample consists of some 49,000 clones, about 90% of them appearing once. The source material was CD4+ T cells from peripheral blood mononuclear cells, sampled in the second trimester of pregnancy. The chain combines TRBV19 with TRBJ2-6; 9 nucleotides agree with TRBD1. The source is a female donor in good health, enrolled as a control in a pregnancy study. This chain's CDR3 is CASSTATGGAGANVLTF. Here the CDR3 DNA reads TGTGCCAGTAGTACCGCAACAGGGGGCGCTGGGGCCAACGTCCTGACTTTC.